Listed here are 23 T cell receptor beta chains from one sample, sequenced in a study of T cell changes during pregnancy in multiple sclerosis. The assay was immunoSEQ multiplex PCR, and TCRdb's table has in-frame clones only and misses some. The sample has 70,000 to 95,000 clones, approximately 92% seen once. The sequenced sample was peripheral blood, obtained in the first trimester of pregnancy. Every receptor here comes from a female donor with multiple sclerosis, enrolled in a pregnancy study.

The chain is built from TRBV7-2 and TRBJ2-7, with 8 bases fitting TRBD2. V was pared by 1 base and J by 3 bases, with 2 bases of the junction left unmatched. CDR3 size: 14 residues. The germline V gene encodes CDR1 SGHTA and CDR2 FQGNSA. The CDR3 reads CASSLGGGNYEQYF. CDR3 nucleotides: TGTGCCAGCAGCTTAGGCGGGGGGAACTACGAGCAGTACTTC.

The chain uses TRBV2 and TRBJ1-3; D is ambiguous. The germline gives CDR1 SNHLY, CDR2 FYNNEI. The V end was cut by 8 bases, the J end by 3 bases, with 8 bases between. The CDR3 runs to 12 residues. The CDR3 DNA follows: TGTGCCAGCCTCGCCAGTGGAAACACCATATATTTT. Protein sequence: CASLASGNTIYF.

V is TRBV7-2 and J is TRBJ2-1; 11 nucleotides agree with TRBD2. With 4 bases clipped from V and 9 bases from J, the junction kept 8 bases outside the gene matches. The CDR3 is made up of 15 amino acids. Germline loops: CDR1 SGHTA, CDR2 FQGNSA. The CDR3 bases are TGTGCCAGCAGCTCATTAGCGGGGGGGTTGGGTGAGCAGTTCTTC. This encodes CASSSLAGGLGEQFF. Together with reference TRBV7-2 and TRBJ2-1, the CDR3 gives the full variable domain: GAGVSQSPSNKVTEKGKDVELRCDPISGHTALYWYRQSLGQGLEFLIYFQGNSAPDKSGLPSDRFSAERTGGSVSTLTIQRTQQEDSAVYLCASSSLAGGLGEQFFGPGTRLTVL.

The gene calls are TRBV7-2 and TRBJ1-1; D gene ambiguous. V was cut by 2 bases and J by 3 bases, with 7 bases left in between. From germline, CDR1 is SGHTA and CDR2 FQGNSA. The CDR3 is made up of 13 amino acids. The CDR3 loop reads CASSLPPYTEAFF. The CDR3 bases are TGTGCCAGCAGCTTACCCCCGTACACTGAAGCTTTCTTT. Full variable domain (rest looked up from reference TRBV7-2 and TRBJ1-1): GAGVSQSPSNKVTEKGKDVELRCDPISGHTALYWYRQSLGQGLEFLIYFQGNSAPDKSGLPSDRFSAERTGGSVSTLTIQRTQQEDSAVYLCASSLPPYTEAFFGQGTRLTVV.

The chain uses TRBV5-5 and TRBJ1-1; 7 bases are a match to TRBD1. Trimming at V came to 3 bases and at J to 1 base, leaving 3 bases not matched to a gene. Germline V gives CDR1 SGHKS, CDR2 YYEKEE (reference sequence). The CDR3 totals 14 residues. The CDR3 region is CASSSRQGNTEAFF. CDR3 in DNA: TGTGCCAGCAGCTCGAGACAGGGGAACACTGAAGCTTTCTTT. The full variable domain, its missing parts supplied by reference TRBV5-5 and TRBJ1-1, is DAGVTQSPTHLIKTRGQQVTLRCSPISGHKSVSWYQQVLGQGPQFIFQYYEKEERGRGNFPDRFSARQFPNYSSELNVNALLLGDSALYLCASSSRQGNTEAFFGQGTRLTVV.

The gene calls are TRBV19 and TRBJ1-2, with D perhaps TRBD1 (5 bases). The CDR3 has 12 amino acids. V shed 3 bases and J shed 5 bases, with 7 bases lying between them. Germline assignment: CDR1 LNHDA and CDR2 SQIVND (reference sequence). The CDR3 bases are TGTGCCAGTAGTATTGGACAATATGGCTACACCTTC. As protein: CASSIGQYGYTF. Looking up the rest from reference TRBV19 and TRBJ1-2 gives the full variable domain: DGGITQSPKYLFRKEGQNVTLSCEQNLNHDAMYWYRQDPGQGLRLIYYSQIVNDFQKGDIAEGYSVSREKKESFPLTVTSAQKNPTAFYLCASSIGQYGYTFGSGTRLTVV.

The V and J genes are TRBV9 and TRBJ2-5; 10 bases are shared with TRBD2. The CDR3 is 17 amino acids. Trimming removed 4 bases from V and 5 bases from J; junction bases left unmatched: 14. Germline V CDR1 and CDR2: SGDLS, YYNGEE. The CDR3: CASSPRGELAGRETQYF. In DNA, the CDR3 is TGTGCCAGCAGCCCGAGGGGGGAACTAGCGGGGCGGGAGACCCAGTACTTC.

V and J are TRBV13 and TRBJ2-5, with 7 nucleotides matching TRBD1. The V gene end was trimmed by 7 bases and the J gene end by 4 bases; junction bases not matched to a gene: 12. CDR1 is PRHDT and CDR2 is FYEKMQ in the germline V gene (reference sequence). The CDR3 contains 15 residues. CDR3 sequence: CASTSRTGGRETQYF. DNA of the CDR3: TGTGCCAGCACCTCACGGACAGGAGGTAGAGAGACCCAGTACTTC. Together with reference TRBV13 and TRBJ2-5, the CDR3 gives the full variable domain: AAGVIQSPRHLIKEKRETATLKCYPIPRHDTVYWYQQGPGQDPQFLISFYEKMQSDKGSIPDRFSAQQFSDYHSELNMSSLELGDSALYFCASTSRTGGRETQYFGPGTRLLVL.

The rearrangement links TRBV11-2 to TRBJ1-2; 8 bases fit TRBD1. With 4 bases clipped from V and 4 bases from J, the junction kept 5 bases outside the gene matches. CDR1 and CDR2 from the germline V gene are SGHAT and FQNNGV. This CDR3 contains 14 residues. The CDR3 is CASSSRTGTYGYTF. Written as DNA, the CDR3 is TGTGCCAGCAGCTCGCGGACAGGGACCTATGGCTACACCTTC.

The chain uses TRBV27 and TRBJ1-2; TRBD1 might be the D (5 bases). This CDR3 region has 13 residues. Germline-derived CDR1 and CDR2 are MNHEY and SMNVEV (reference sequence). V was cut by 5 bases and J by 1 base, with 8 bases left in between. This chain's CDR3 is CASSRGLNYGYTF. In nucleotides, the CDR3 is TGTGCCAGCAGTAGGGGCCTTAACTATGGCTACACCTTC.

J is TRBJ1-1 and V is TRBV27; tentative D call: TRBD1 (5 bases). The CDR3 contains 14 residues. Germline assignment: CDR1 MNHEY and CDR2 SMNVEV (reference sequence). V was shortened by 1 base and J by 11 bases, with 17 bases between the two germline ends. DNA for the CDR3: TGTGCCAGCAGTTTATTGGGGGGGACCATTAGGGCTTTCTTT. It codes for CASSLLGGTIRAFF.

CDR3 loop: CASSGGGSYNSPLHF. The DNA of the CDR3 is TGTGCCAGCAGTGGCGGGGGCTCCTATAATTCACCCCTCCACTTT. The rearrangement uses TRBV25-1 and TRBJ1-6; TRBD1 might be the D (5 bases). This CDR3 is 15 amino acids long. Germline V gene sequence: CDR1 MGHDK, CDR2 SYGVNS. V was shortened by 4 bases and J by 0 bases, with 7 bases between the two germline ends.

V gene TRBV19 combines with J gene TRBJ2-1; D gene ambiguous. From germline, CDR1 is LNHDA and CDR2 SQIVND (reference sequence). The CDR3 spans 14 residues. With 5 bases removed from V and 4 bases from J, the gap between germline ends came to 12 bases. CDR3 sequence: CASSGGSIYNEQFF. As DNA, the CDR3 is TGTGCCAGTAGTGGCGGTTCGATATACAATGAGCAGTTCTTC.

The V gene is TRBV18, the J gene TRBJ1-3; no clear D gene. Germline CDR1 is KGHSH and CDR2 is LQKENI. This CDR3 has 16 amino acids. Trimming pared 0 bases from V and 4 bases from J, leaving 13 bases between. CDR3 in amino acids: CASSPPTLPFGNTIYF. The CDR3 nucleotides are TGTGCCAGCTCACCACCGACACTTCCCTTCGGAAACACCATATATTTT.

The chain recombines TRBV21-1 with TRBJ2-7; the table's D call TRBD1 went unverified against the DNA. TRBV21-1 is classified as a pseudogene. CDR3 length: 15 amino acids. The CDR3 nucleotides read TGTGCCAGCAGCAAAGGGACAGGGGGCACCTACGAGCAGTACTTC. Translating it yields CASSKGTGGTYEQYF.

This chain uses TRBV2 with TRBJ1-1; weak D call: TRBD1 (5 bases). The CDR3 covers 13 residues. The V and J ends lost 3 bases and 7 bases respectively, with 12 bases between them. Germline V gene sequence: CDR1 SNHLY, CDR2 FYNNEI. The CDR3: CASSDQGKVEAFF. CDR3 DNA: TGTGCCAGCAGTGACCAGGGAAAGGTTGAAGCTTTCTTT.

The chain uses TRBV11-2 and TRBJ1-6; D is perhaps TRBD1 (5 bases). The CDR3 consists of 17 residues. Per germline, CDR1 SGHAT and CDR2 FQNNGV. Trimming pared 0 bases from V and 5 bases from J, leaving 14 bases between. CDR3 sequence (DNA): TGTGCCAGCAGCTTAGATTCACGGCGGGGCAATAATTCACCCCTCCACTTT. Protein product: CASSLDSRRGNNSPLHF.

The gene calls are TRBV4-2 and TRBJ1-1; TRBD1 agrees at 10 bases. V dropped 3 bases and J dropped 4; count of bases not matched to a gene: 11. Germline loops: CDR1 LGHNA, CDR2 YNFKEQ. This CDR3 spans 17 amino acids. The CDR3 nucleotides are TGTGCCAGCAGCCAGGGACAGGGGACAAAAAGGGGCACTGAAGCTTTCTTT. Translation gives CASSQGQGTKRGTEAFF.

The V call is TRBV30, the J call TRBJ1-6, with 7 nucleotides matching TRBD1. V lost 6 bases and J lost 6; bases outside the gene matches: 8. The germline V gene has CDR1 GTSNPN and CDR2 SVGIG (reference sequence). The CDR3 is made up of 14 amino acids. The CDR3 here is CACSTGTANSPLHF. As DNA, the CDR3 is TGTGCCTGTTCAACGGGGACAGCTAATTCACCCCTCCACTTT.

The chain is built from TRBV19 and TRBJ2-1; TRBD2 aligns across 9 bases. Looked up from germline, CDR1 is LNHDA and CDR2 is SQIVND (reference sequence). V gave up 4 bases and J gave up 0 bases; unmatched junction bases: 7. This CDR3 has 17 residues. The CDR3 DNA sequence: TGTGCCAGTAGTACGAACCTAGCGGGGAGCTCCTACAATGAGCAGTTCTTC. Amino acid sequence: CASSTNLAGSSYNEQFF. Supplemented by reference TRBV19 and TRBJ2-1, the full variable domain reads DGGITQSPKYLFRKEGQNVTLSCEQNLNHDAMYWYRQDPGQGLRLIYYSQIVNDFQKGDIAEGYSVSREKKESFPLTVTSAQKNPTAFYLCASSTNLAGSSYNEQFFGPGTRLTVL.

V is TRBV7-3 and J is TRBJ2-3; no reliable D call. The CDR3 length is 13 residues. The V and J ends lost 4 bases and 5 bases respectively, with 10 bases between them. Germline CDR1 and CDR2: SGHTA and FQGTGA. CDR3 residues: CASSSRPGDTQYF. Here the CDR3 DNA reads TGTGCCAGCAGCTCCAGACCGGGAGATACGCAGTATTTT.

The genes are TRBV7-9 and TRBJ2-7; D gene uncertain. The germline V and J ends were trimmed by 1 base and 5 bases, with 12 bases remaining between them. The length of the CDR3 is 14 residues. Germline-derived CDR1 and CDR2 are SEHNR and FQNEAQ (reference sequence). This chain's CDR3 is CASSLVVHRDEQYF. CDR3 nucleotide sequence: TGTGCCAGCAGCTTAGTAGTCCATCGGGACGAGCAGTACTTC.

The gene calls are TRBV5-3 and TRBJ2-5, with a tentative D call TRBD2 (5 bases). TRBV5-3 is designated an ORF whose function remains uncertain. This CDR3 comprises 15 residues. V was shortened by 4 bases and J by 2 bases, with 15 bases between the two germline ends. CDR3 protein: CARSPDRGRQETQYF. CDR3 nucleotides: TGTGCCAGAAGCCCTGACCGCGGGCGGCAAGAGACCCAGTACTTC.